The clone carrying this T cell receptor beta chain was detected ten times or more. The antigen remains unidentified. One end of the junction is discordant with germline, which a read error may explain. This entry comes from a study of T cells after yellow fever vaccination. General study points: High-abundance clonotypes from the bulk population could contaminate FACS-sorted repertoires. A small proportion of clonotypes was detected in both the CD4 and CD8 compartments.

The CDR3 has 16 amino acids. Germline V lookup: CDR1 SGHTA, CDR2 FQGNSA. By 5'RACE template switching, TCR cDNA was produced, with a universal primer site and UMIs added in the process. TCRdb independently ran MiXCR on the 5' RACE reads; one entry per CDR3 protein. This table has 300,000 to 400,000 distinct CDR3 sequences, about 10% appearing once. The clonotype originates from a man between 18 and 35 years old who received the YFV17D yellow fever vaccine. The material sequenced was CD4+ T cells sorted from PBMCs, taken 45 days after the yellow fever booster vaccination. V gene TRBV7-2 combines with J gene TRBJ2-5; 15 bases agree with TRBD2. In DNA, the CDR3 is TGCGCCAGCAGCCTGGGACTAGCGGGGGGTCAGGAGACCCAGTACTTC. Translation: CASSLGLAGGQETQYF.